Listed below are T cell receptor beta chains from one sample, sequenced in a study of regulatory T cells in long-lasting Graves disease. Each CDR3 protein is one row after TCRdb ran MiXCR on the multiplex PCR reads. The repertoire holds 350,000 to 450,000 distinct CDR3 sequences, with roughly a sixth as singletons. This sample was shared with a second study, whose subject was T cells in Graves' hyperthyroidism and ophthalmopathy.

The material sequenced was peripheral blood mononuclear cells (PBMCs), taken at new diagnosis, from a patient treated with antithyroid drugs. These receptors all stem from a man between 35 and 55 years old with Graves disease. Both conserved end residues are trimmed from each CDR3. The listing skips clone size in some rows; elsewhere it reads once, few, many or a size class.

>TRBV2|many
ASTGDRFTEAF
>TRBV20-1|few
SARRGTVGTGELF
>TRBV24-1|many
ATSGAGGKETQY
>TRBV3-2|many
ASSQGPPGRDDEQF
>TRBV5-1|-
ASSITGEARLF
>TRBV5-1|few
ATFAGTGGLSNYGYT
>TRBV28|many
ASSLKFRVIDQPQH
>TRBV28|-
ASEPNRDHSEAF
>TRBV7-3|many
ASSARQGYEQY
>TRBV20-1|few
SAPPTGRETQY
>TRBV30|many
AWTFGDSVQETQY
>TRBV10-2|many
AGASRQNTEAF
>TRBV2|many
ASSASKYEQY
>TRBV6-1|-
ASKLTVANYGYT
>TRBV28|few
ASSLGGYSPLH
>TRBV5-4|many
ASRREDEQF
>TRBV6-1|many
ASSESPGQSHEQY
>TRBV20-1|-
SARGGREAF
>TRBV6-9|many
ASSWTGYGEQY
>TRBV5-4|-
ASSVPSQETQY
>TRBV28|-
ASSFPGTPYEQY
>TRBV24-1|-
ATSDGFGETQY
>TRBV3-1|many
ASSQDTGYEQY
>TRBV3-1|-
ASSQGQQTNYGYT
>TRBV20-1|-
SARIQRGGIETQY
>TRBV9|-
ASSKSSGSTDTQY
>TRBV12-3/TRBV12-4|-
ASSSRVEYGYT
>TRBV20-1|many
SARAPLLGTDTQY
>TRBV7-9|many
ASRDSGRRTDTQY
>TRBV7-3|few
ASSLTGVGARGEAF
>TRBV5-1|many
ASSPRLGTGGLEQF
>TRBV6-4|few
ASSGYDRGGTEAF
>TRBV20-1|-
SAITSGGYYNEQF
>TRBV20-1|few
SARDLFQGAGKNTEAF
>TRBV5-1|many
ASSTSPGGTEAF
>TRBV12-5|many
ASGLVPGTAGSPLH
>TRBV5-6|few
ASSLVTGGNSPLH
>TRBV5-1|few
ASSLNFWSAGSGNTIY
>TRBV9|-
ASSVGEKLF
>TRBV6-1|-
ASKAGLGELF
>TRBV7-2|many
ASSPRDRFWEQY